Listed here are 9 T cell receptor beta chains from one sample, sequenced in a study of blood T cells in healthy people across ages. Using a J-beta primer mix together with a sample-barcoded 5' primer, a second PCR was run for roughly 6 to 11 cycles. TCRdb redid the calling of the 5' RACE reads with MiXCR, one entry per CDR3 protein. This sample has 1,300,000 or so distinct CDR3 sequences, with 59% found just once. The material sequenced was blood. These receptors were taken from a man aged 18 to 30 in good health.

This clonotype was counted only a few times. The chain has TRBV15 and TRBJ2-5, with D maybe TRBD1 (5 bases). This CDR3 spans 15 amino acids. Germline CDR1 and CDR2: LNHNV and YYDKDF (reference sequence). The V end lost 2 bases, the J end lost 1 base, and 11 bases lay between the germline ends. The CDR3: CATSRQTGIQETQYF. The CDR3, as DNA: TGTGCCACCAGCAGACAAACAGGTATCCAAGAGACCCAGTACTTC.

The rearrangement links TRBV5-1 to TRBJ2-5; D is tentatively TRBD1 or TRBD2 (5 bases each). The DNA end favors TRBJ2-7, so the J call may be wrong. The CDR3 totals 15 residues. Germline V lookup: CDR1 SGHRS, CDR2 YFSETQ. CDR3 protein: CASSLGTSQPGEQYF. The DNA of the CDR3 is TGCGCCAGCAGCCTGGGGACGTCCCAACCGGGCGAGCAGTACTTC.

The V gene is TRBV3-1, the J gene TRBJ1-4; weak D call: TRBD1 (5 bases). The V end lost 1 base, the J end lost 2 bases, and 11 bases lay between the germline ends. The length of the CDR3 is 16 residues. Germline V gene data show CDR1 as LGHDT and CDR2 as YNNKEL (reference sequence). The DNA of the CDR3 is TGTGCCAGCAGCCAAGCAGCAGGGTTGACTAATGAAAAACTGTTTTTT. Its protein product is CASSQAAGLTNEKLFF.

This sequence joins TRBV25-1 and TRBJ2-1; the match to TRBD1 covers 7 bases. CDR1 is MGHDK and CDR2 is SYGVNS in the germline V gene. CDR3 size: 14 residues. The V and J ends lost 2 bases and 2 bases, in that order; junction bases with no gene match: 0. This CDR3 reads CASSEDRAYNEQFF. As DNA, the CDR3 is TGTGCCAGCAGTGAAGACAGGGCCTACAATGAGCAGTTCTTC.

This sequence joins TRBV29-1 and TRBJ2-2; TRBD2 might be the D (6 bases). Looked up from germline, CDR1 is SQVTM and CDR2 is ANQGSEA. Trimming removed 5 bases from V and 1 base from J, with 17 bases in between. The CDR3 contains 16 residues. The CDR3 nucleotides read TGCAGCGTTTTGGGACTCCCTGGAGGGAACACCGGGGAGCTGTTTTTT. Its translation is CSVLGLPGGNTGELFF.

This clonotype showed up just a few times. This chain links TRBV7-2 with TRBJ1-6; maybe TRBD1 (6 bases). The germline V gene has CDR1 SGHTA and CDR2 FQGNSA. CDR3 size: 14 residues. Trimming pared 3 bases from V and 7 bases from J, leaving 10 bases between. The chain's CDR3 is CASSLPRGNSPLHF. The CDR3 DNA is TGTGCCAGCAGCTTGCCCAGGGGAAATTCACCCCTCCACTTT.

The CDR3, as DNA: TGCGCCAGCAGCCAAGACAGGGGTTCCGGCTACGAGCAGTACTTC. This encodes CASSQDRGSGYEQYF. This chain joins TRBV4-1 and TRBJ2-7; a weak D match, TRBD1 (6 bases). V was cut by 0 bases and J by 3 bases, with 12 bases left in between. The germline gives CDR1 MGHRA, CDR2 YSYEKL. This CDR3 spans 15 amino acids.

V usage is TRBV30 and J usage is TRBJ2-3, with a possible D match to TRBD1 (6 bases). V shed 3 bases and J shed 5 bases, with 21 bases lying between them. The CDR3 loop spans 16 amino acids. Germline values: CDR1 GTSNPN, CDR2 SVGIG (reference sequence). In DNA form, the CDR3 reads TGTGCCTGGAGCTCACTGGGGGCCCACCGGCGAGATACGCAGTATTTT. It is translated as CAWSSLGAHRRDTQYF.

This clonotype appeared a few times. The V gene is TRBV7-2, the J gene TRBJ1-2, with D tentatively TRBD1 (5 bases). Germline V gives CDR1 SGHTA, CDR2 FQGNSA. This CDR3 has 13 residues. V dropped 3 bases and J dropped 7 bases, with 12 bases sitting between them. The CDR3 nucleotides read TGTGCCAGCAGCTTGGGGGGGGATGGTGGCTACACCTTC. It translates to CASSLGGDGGYTF. The whole variable domain, remainder taken from reference TRBV7-2 and TRBJ1-2, is GAGVSQSPSNKVTEKGKDVELRCDPISGHTALYWYRQSLGQGLEFLIYFQGNSAPDKSGLPSDRFSAERTGGSVSTLTIQRTQQEDSAVYLCASSLGGDGGYTFGSGTRLTVV.